One T cell receptor beta chain is described in this entry. Its cognate antigen is unknown. These data come from a study of blood T cells in healthy people across ages. Study results and caveats: Versus aged donors, long-lived donors had higher diversity and more naive CD4+ cells. Considered underestimates were the diversity estimates obtained from one million T cells.

Alongside a J-beta primer mix, a sample-barcoded 5' primer served in a second PCR lasting about 7 to 12 cycles. One entry per CDR3 protein, called by TCRdb with MiXCR from the 5' RACE reads. The sample records about 800,000 distinct CDR3 sequences, around 45% being singletons. Material: blood. The clonotype comes from a man older than 75 in good health.

CDR3 nucleotide sequence: TGTGCCAGCAGCATAAGACAGGCCTCCTACGAGCAGTACTTC. Translated: CASSIRQASYEQYF. This chain connects TRBV21-1 to TRBJ2-7; TRBD1 is the table's D call, not checked against the DNA. TRBV21-1 is an annotated pseudogene. This CDR3 spans 14 amino acids.